Listed here are 21 T cell receptor beta chains from one sample, sequenced in a study of blood T cells in healthy people across ages. Next came a second PCR, run for about 7 to 12 cycles, which used a sample-barcoded 5' primer along with a J-beta primer mix. TCRdb called the 5' RACE reads again in MiXCR, with one record for every CDR3 protein. This table holds about 580,000 distinct CDR3 sequences, roughly 48% found once. The material sequenced was blood. The receptors were sampled from an elderly man in good health.

This clonotype was counted many times. The chain couples TRBV6-6 to TRBJ1-2; the D gene is possibly TRBD1 (6 bases). The CDR3 length is 13 residues. Trimming took off 5 bases at V and 2 bases at J, with 9 bases between the two ends. CDR1 is MNHNY and CDR2 is SVGAGI in the germline V gene (reference sequence). The CDR3 reads CASSQDRNYGYTF. CDR3 nucleotide sequence: TGTGCCAGCAGTCAGGACAGAAACTATGGCTACACCTTC.

The chain has TRBV11-2 and TRBJ2-3, with TRBD2 as a possible D gene (5 bases). The CDR3 runs 14 residues. CDR1 and CDR2 (germline): SGHAT, FQNNGV. V gave up 0 bases and J gave up 4 bases, with 8 bases separating them. The CDR3 region has the DNA TGTGCCAGCAGCTTAGAACTAGTTGCAGATACGCAGTATTTT. Residues: CASSLELVADTQYF.

This chain links TRBV7-2 with TRBJ1-1; 7 nucleotides align to TRBD1. The CDR3 has 14 residues. Germline CDR1 SGHTA, CDR2 FQGNSA. The ends lost 5 bases at V and 4 bases at J; junction bases unmatched: 7. CDR3 protein: CASSKDRSGTEAFF. The CDR3 nucleotides are TGTGCCAGCAGCAAGGACAGGTCGGGCACTGAAGCTTTCTTT.

Remarks on this clonotype: This could be a read error, since a much larger clone is one nucleotide away. V and J are TRBV6-6 and TRBJ2-1; 8 positions match TRBD2. The CDR3 sequence is 14 residues long. Germline CDR1 reads MNHNY; CDR2 reads SVGAGI (reference sequence). The CDR3 sequence: CATTGGSSCNEQFF. As DNA, the CDR3 is TGTGCCACCACGGGGGGGAGCTCCTGCAATGAGCAGTTCTTC.

This clonotype was seen many times. The V gene is TRBV29-1, the J gene TRBJ1-2; 8 bases fit TRBD1. Losses at the gene ends were 8 bases for V and 6 bases for J; bases not matched to a gene: 8. The CDR3 consists of 12 residues. Germline values: CDR1 SQVTM, CDR2 ANQGSEA. DNA of the CDR3: TGCAGCACCTCGGACAGGGTAGATGGCTACACCTTC. It is translated as CSTSDRVDGYTF.

This clonotype was counted a few times. The chain recombines TRBV28 with TRBJ2-3; tentatively, D is TRBD2 (5 bases). The CDR3 sequence is 17 residues long. Germline V CDR1 and CDR2: MDHEN, SYDVKM. The V gene lost 4 bases and the J gene lost 6 bases, with 23 bases spanning the gap. The CDR3 sequence: CASSSTFGSALKDTQYF. The CDR3 region has the DNA TGTGCCAGCAGTTCCACCTTTGGGAGCGCTCTGAAGGATACGCAGTATTTT. Combining the CDR3 with reference TRBV28 and TRBJ2-3 gives the whole variable domain DVKVTQSSRYLVKRTGEKVFLECVQDMDHENMFWYRQDPGLGLRLIYFSYDVKMKEKGDIPEGYSVSREKKERFSLILESASTNQTSMYLCASSSTFGSALKDTQYFGPGTRLTVL.

V usage is TRBV9 and J usage is TRBJ1-3; D is ambiguous. V lost 3 bases, J lost 8 bases, and 6 bases lay in between. Germline-derived CDR1 and CDR2 are SGDLS and YYNGEE. The CDR3 is made up of 11 amino acids. Here the CDR3 DNA reads TGTGCCAGCAGCGGTGTGGACACCATATATTTT. Its translation: CASSGVDTIYF.

This clonotype turned up a few times. A read error may explain this, as a much larger clone is one base away. The rearrangement links TRBV6-5 to TRBJ2-7; 9 positions match TRBD1. Germline CDR1 reads MNHEY; CDR2 reads SVGAGI. This CDR3 is 14 amino acids long. Germline trimming cut 6 bases from V and 7 bases from J; bases unmatched to any gene: 10. The CDR3 loop reads CASSRDRARREQYF. The DNA for the CDR3 is TGTGCCAGCAGCAGGGACAGGGCGCGTCGTGAGCAGTACTTC.

A word on this clonotype: The junction differs from germline at one of its ends, possibly a read error. The chain recombines TRBV29-1 with TRBJ2-1; 10 bases match TRBD1. The CDR3 length is 14 residues. CDR1 SQVTM and CDR2 ANQGSEA come from the germline V gene. Here the CDR3 DNA reads TGCAGCGCTGAAGTACGGACAGGGGGGAATGAGCAGTTCTTC. It encodes CSAEVRTGGNEQFF.

At least ten counts were recorded for this clonotype. This rearrangement joins TRBV12-3 or TRBV12-4 to TRBJ2-3, with D tentatively TRBD2 (5 bases). This CDR3 comprises 13 residues. V lost 3 bases to trimming and J lost 8 bases, with 12 bases between them. For the CDR3, the DNA is TGTGCCAGCAGTTTGGGCCAACGGGGTACGCAGTATTTT. It is translated as CASSLGQRGTQYF.

This rearrangement joins TRBV7-2 to TRBJ1-4; 9 bases line up with TRBD1. The CDR3 has 15 amino acids. With 5 bases clipped from V and 8 bases from J, the junction kept 9 bases outside the gene matches. Germline V gene data show CDR1 as SGHTA and CDR2 as FQGNSA. The CDR3: CASSLTGGAWEKLFF. The CDR3 region has the DNA TGTGCCAGCAGCCTCACAGGGGGCGCTTGGGAAAAACTGTTTTTT.

V and J are TRBV15 and TRBJ2-1, with D possibly matching TRBD2 (6 bases). Germline CDR1 LNHNV, CDR2 YYDKDF (reference sequence). V lost 0 bases to trimming and J lost 6 bases, with 9 bases between them. CDR3 length: 14 amino acids. CDR3 protein: CATSRDKLANEQFF. In DNA, the CDR3 is TGTGCCACCAGCAGAGATAAACTAGCCAATGAGCAGTTCTTC.

The chain recombines TRBV9 with TRBJ1-2; D is unresolved. V was clipped by 0 bases and J by 3 bases, with 15 bases between them. Germline CDR1 is SGDLS and CDR2 is YYNGEE. The CDR3 loop spans 16 amino acids. The DNA for the CDR3 is TGTGCCAGCAGCGTAGGTGTGAATAACAGACACTATGGCTACACCTTC. Residues: CASSVGVNNRHYGYTF. The full variable domain, completed using reference TRBV9 and TRBJ1-2, is DSGVTQTPKHLITATGQRVTLRCSPRSGDLSVYWYQQSLDQGLQFLIQYYNGEERAKGNILERFSAQQFPDLHSELNLSSLELGDSALYFCASSVGVNNRHYGYTFGSGTRLTVV.

The chain combines TRBV20-1 with TRBJ1-5, with TRBD1 as a possible D gene (5 bases). The CDR3 runs 14 residues. The germline CDR1 and CDR2 sequences are DFQATT and SNEGSKA (reference sequence). The V end was cut by 4 bases, the J end by 7 bases, with 17 bases between. CDR3 sequence reads: CSANTGGEGQPQHF. CDR3 DNA sequence: TGCAGTGCTAACACGGGGGGAGAAGGGCAGCCCCAGCATTTT.

This sequence joins TRBV12-5 and TRBJ1-2; 7 nucleotides match TRBD1. The trim removed 6 bases at V and 0 bases at J, leaving 7 bases unmatched. The CDR3 spans 15 residues. Germline CDR1 is LGHNT and CDR2 is FRNRAP. The DNA of the CDR3 is TGTGCTAGTGGGTTCGGACAGGTACCTAACTATGGCTACACCTTC. Its protein is CASGFGQVPNYGYTF.

The V call is TRBV20-1, the J call TRBJ2-1; 7 nucleotides match TRBD1. The CDR3 covers 14 residues. Trimming removed 6 bases from V and 4 bases from J; junction bases left unmatched: 9. The germline V gene encodes CDR1 DFQATT and CDR2 SNEGSKA (reference sequence). The CDR3 sequence is CSALGQKLYNEQFF. The CDR3 nucleotides read TGCAGTGCCCTGGGACAGAAACTTTACAATGAGCAGTTCTTC.

This chain uses TRBV29-1 with TRBJ1-1; tentatively, D is TRBD1 (6 bases). With 5 bases removed from V and 10 bases from J, the gap between germline ends came to 14 bases. The CDR3 extends over 11 amino acids. The germline V gene encodes CDR1 SQVTM and CDR2 ANQGSEA. The CDR3 region is CSVTDSPGAFF. DNA of the CDR3: TGCAGCGTTACGGACAGCCCGGGAGCTTTCTTT.

This clonotype was observed a single time. The J gene is TRBJ2-3, the V gene TRBV6-6; D possibly matches TRBD1 or TRBD2 (5 bases each). Germline lookup yields CDR1 MNHNY and CDR2 SVGAGI (reference sequence). V was trimmed by 0 bases and J by 5 bases, leaving 12 bases between them. The CDR3 is 15 residues long. This chain's CDR3 is CASSYSQRGVDTQYF. As DNA, the CDR3 is TGTGCCAGCAGTTACTCCCAGAGAGGGGTAGATACGCAGTATTTT.

V is TRBV20-1 and J is TRBJ2-4; tentatively, D is TRBD1 (6 bases). The J call may be mistaken, given a closer DNA end match to TRBJ2-7. Germline V gene lookup returns CDR1 DFQATT and CDR2 SNEGSKA (reference sequence). CDR3 length equals 13 residues. CDR3 bases: TGCAGTGCTCAATTGGGGGCAATAGGCGAGCAGTACTTC. Translation: CSAQLGAIGEQYF.

This chain uses TRBV29-1 with TRBJ1-2; D is possibly TRBD1 (5 bases). The V gene's germline CDR1 is SQVTM and CDR2 ANQGSEA. V dropped 2 bases and J dropped 10 bases, with 14 bases sitting between them. CDR3 size: 12 residues. The CDR3 DNA reads as TGCAGCGTTGAAATTAGGCAGGGTGCCTACACCTTC. This sequence encodes CSVEIRQGAYTF.

This clonotype was counted between two and nine times. The gene calls are TRBV6-9 and TRBJ2-7; 8 bases are a match to TRBD2. Germline V gives CDR1 MNHGY, CDR2 SVAAGI. This CDR3 is built from 16 residues. V shed 5 bases and J 0 bases; nucleotides not matched to a gene: 9. The CDR3 DNA reads TGTGCCAGCAGTGACCCGGGGGGGTCGAGCTCCTACGAGCAGTACTTC. It codes for CASSDPGGSSSYEQYF.